A single sample gave rise to the 3 T cell receptor beta chains below, sequenced in a study of blood T cell repertoires in COVID-19 (dated by TCRdb to about 2020). Libraries were constructed by the immunoSEQ multiplex PCR assay. TCRdb carries this immuneACCESS record with in-frame sequences only. Its versions omit some clonotypes, under half of them owing to an unresolved V gene in the studies checked, with the rest unexplained. For this sample there are about 270,000 clones; less than 90% appear just once. The ten largest clones capture roughly 12% of the sample. The material sequenced was peripheral blood. The receptors here all came from a woman aged 25 to 39 with COVID-19, enrolled during active disease.

The chain carries TRBV28 and TRBJ1-5; weak D call: TRBD1 (5 bases). V lost 7 bases and J 2 bases, leaving 12 bases between the germline ends. Germline loops: CDR1 MDHEN, CDR2 SYDVKM. The CDR3 is 14 amino acids. The CDR3 loop is CASKQGWGNQPQHF. CDR3 coding DNA: TGTGCCAGCAAGCAGGGATGGGGCAATCAGCCCCAGCATTTT.

The V and J genes are TRBV7-9 and TRBJ2-7, with 7 positions matching TRBD1. Germline assignment: CDR1 SEHNR and CDR2 FQNEAQ (reference sequence). With 5 bases clipped from V and 2 bases from J, the junction kept 9 bases outside the gene matches. The CDR3 runs 15 residues. The CDR3 nucleotides read TGTGCCAGCAGCCCTCGTGAGGGGGCAACCTACGAGCAGTACTTC. This encodes CASSPREGATYEQYF.

The sample holds a few counts of this clone. V and J are TRBV9 and TRBJ1-6; a weak D match, TRBD1 (5 bases). V lost 3 bases, J lost 7 bases, and 14 bases lay in between. Germline V gives CDR1 SGDLS, CDR2 YYNGEE. The CDR3 is 15 amino acids. The DNA for the CDR3 is TGTGCCAGCAGCGCGCGGGGGTTCGCAAATTCACCCCTCCACTTT. It yields the protein CASSARGFANSPLHF.